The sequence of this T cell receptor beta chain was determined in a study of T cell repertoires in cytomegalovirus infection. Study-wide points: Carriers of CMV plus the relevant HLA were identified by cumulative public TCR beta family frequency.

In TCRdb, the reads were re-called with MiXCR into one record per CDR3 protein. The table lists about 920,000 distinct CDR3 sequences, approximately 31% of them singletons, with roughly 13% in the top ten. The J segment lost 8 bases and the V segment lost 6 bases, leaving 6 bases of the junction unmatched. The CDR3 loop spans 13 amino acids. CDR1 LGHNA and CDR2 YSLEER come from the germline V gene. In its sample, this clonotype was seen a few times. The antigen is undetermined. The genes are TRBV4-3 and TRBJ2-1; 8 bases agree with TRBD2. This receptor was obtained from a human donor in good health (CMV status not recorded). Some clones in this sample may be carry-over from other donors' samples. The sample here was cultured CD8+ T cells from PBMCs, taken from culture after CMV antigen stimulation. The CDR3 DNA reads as TGCGCCAGCAGTCAGCGGGGGTTTCATGAGCAGTTCTTC. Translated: CASSQRGFHEQFF.